This entry is about one T cell receptor (beta chain). Its antigen is not identified. Generated by immunoSEQ multiplex PCR, the TCRdb table keeps only in-frame clones and is missing some. The table has 15,000 to 20,000 clones, approximately 68% seen once. The CDR3 has 15 residues. The J segment lost 7 bases and the V segment lost 4 bases, leaving 8 bases of the junction unmatched. Germline CDR1 is SGHRS and CDR2 is YFSETQ. This entry comes from a study of PD-1 blockade in classical Hodgkin lymphoma. Specified time point: cycle 4 day 1 (C4D1), after 6 weeks of nivolumab. Every patient relapsed after autologous stem cell transplantation, and brentuximab vedotin exposure varied. General study points: The study found that TCR diversity rose significantly by C4D1 in CD4+ but not CD8+ cells. Repertoire differences have undefined causes, possibly disease activity or prior therapy.

The clonotype was recovered from a human donor with classical Hodgkin lymphoma. The gene calls are TRBV5-1 and TRBJ2-1, with 10 bases that match TRBD2. The sample consisted of peripheral blood mononuclear cells (PBMCs), taken before the fourth cycle of nivolumab. The DNA of the CDR3 is TGCGCCAGCAGCGACCCAGCGGGAGGGCCGAATGAGCAGTTCTTC. Amino acid sequence: CASSDPAGGPNEQFF. The full variable domain, its missing parts supplied by reference TRBV5-1 and TRBJ2-1, is KAGVTQTPRYLIKTRGQQVTLSCSPISGHRSVSWYQQTPGQGLQFLFEYFSETQRNKGNFPGRFSGRQFSNSRSEMNVSTLELGDSALYLCASSDPAGGPNEQFFGPGTRLTVL.